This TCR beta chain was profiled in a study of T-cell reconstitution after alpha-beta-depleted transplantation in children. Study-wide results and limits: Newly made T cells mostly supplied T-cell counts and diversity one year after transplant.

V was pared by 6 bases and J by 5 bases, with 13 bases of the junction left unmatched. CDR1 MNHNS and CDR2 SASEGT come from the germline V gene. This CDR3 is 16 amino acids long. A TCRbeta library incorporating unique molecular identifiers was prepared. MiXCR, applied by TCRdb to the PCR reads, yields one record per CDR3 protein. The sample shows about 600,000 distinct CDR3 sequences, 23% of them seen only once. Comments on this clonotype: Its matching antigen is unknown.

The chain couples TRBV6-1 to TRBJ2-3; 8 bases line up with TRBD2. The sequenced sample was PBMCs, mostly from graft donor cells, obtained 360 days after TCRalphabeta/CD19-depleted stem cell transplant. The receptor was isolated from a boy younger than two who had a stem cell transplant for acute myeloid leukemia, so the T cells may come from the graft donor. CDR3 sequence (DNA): TGTGCCAGCAGGGGCCAAAAGGTCGGGGGGGGAGATACGCAGTATTTT. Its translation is CASRGQKVGGGDTQYF.